This entry describes one TCR beta chain. Its target is not known. Only in-frame clones appear in the TCRdb table, and some are missing; sequencing was by immunoSEQ multiplex PCR. The sample shows around 34,000 clones, about 82% of them seen only once. This sample was taken from a study of STAT5B mutations in CD4+ large granular lymphocyte leukemia. V shed 1 base and J shed 6 bases, with 7 bases lying between them. Germline V CDR1 and CDR2: SGHVS, FQNEAQ. The CDR3 is 12 residues long. General study findings and limits: Patient CD4-sorted repertoires stayed more clonal than healthy ones after leukemic-clone removal.

The TCR comes from a human donor in good health. The sample taken for sequencing was CD4+ T cells from blood buffy coats. V gene TRBV7-8 combines with J gene TRBJ2-7; perhaps TRBD2 as D (6 bases). CDR3 loop: CASSLGGVEQYF. As DNA, the CDR3 is TGTGCCAGCAGCTTAGGGGGGGTCGAGCAGTACTTC.